The clone carrying this TCR beta chain has ten or more counts. The antigen remains undetermined. This sample stems from a study of regulatory T cells in long-lasting Graves disease. Study-wide context: Graves' patients with a new diagnosis had received antithyroid drugs under 3 months.

As for time point: newly diagnosed GD, antithyroid drugs for less than 3 months. PBMC-derived RNA was used for the TCR library. Recruitment took place at an endocrinology department in Xi'an, China. Germline V gene sequence: CDR1 SGHAT, CDR2 FQNNGV. The V end lost 4 bases, the J end lost 0 bases, and 13 bases lay between the germline ends. The CDR3 runs 16 residues. Findings and limits, study-wide: Among samples with persistent disease, TRBV28, TRBJ1-2 and TRBJ2-5 were favored. Sample size, which was small, may have reduced accuracy.

In building TCR beta libraries, iRepertoire HTBI primers were used together with Arm-PCR of CDR3 regions. TCRdb re-called the multiplex PCR reads with MiXCR, one entry per CDR3 protein. The sample shows under 450,000 distinct CDR3 sequences, about an eighth of them seen only once. This sample also appeared in a second study, on T cells in Graves' hyperthyroidism and ophthalmopathy.

The origin of this receptor is a woman aged 18-29 years with Graves disease. The V and J genes are TRBV11-2 and TRBJ2-1, with D unresolved. The sample consisted of peripheral blood mononuclear cells (PBMCs), taken at new diagnosis, from a patient treated with antithyroid drugs. The CDR3 protein is CASSSKDPLSYNEQFF. The DNA for the CDR3 is TGTGCCAGCAGCTCTAAGGACCCCCTCTCCTACAATGAGCAGTTCTTC.